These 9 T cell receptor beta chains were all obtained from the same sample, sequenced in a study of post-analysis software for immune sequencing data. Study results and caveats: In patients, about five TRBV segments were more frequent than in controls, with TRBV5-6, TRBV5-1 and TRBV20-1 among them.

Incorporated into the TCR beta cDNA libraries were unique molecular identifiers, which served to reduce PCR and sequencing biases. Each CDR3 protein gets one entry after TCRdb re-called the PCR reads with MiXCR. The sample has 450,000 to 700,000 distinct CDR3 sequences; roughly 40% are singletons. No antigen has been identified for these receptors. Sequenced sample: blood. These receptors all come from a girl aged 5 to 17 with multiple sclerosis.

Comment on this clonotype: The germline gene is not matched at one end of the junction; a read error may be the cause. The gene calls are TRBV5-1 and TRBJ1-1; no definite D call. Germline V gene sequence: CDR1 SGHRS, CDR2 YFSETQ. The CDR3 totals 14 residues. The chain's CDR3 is CASSEGRLNTEAFF. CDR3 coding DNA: TGTGCCAGCAGTGAAGGGCGGCTGAACACTGAAGCTTTCTTT.

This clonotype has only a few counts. This chain's CDR3 is CASSTGLAGVAQETQYF. Here the CDR3 DNA reads TGCGCCAGCAGCACAGGACTAGCGGGAGTTGCCCAAGAGACCCAGTACTTC. The V and J genes are TRBV5-1 and TRBJ2-5, with 13 bases aligning to TRBD2. The germline gives CDR1 SGHRS, CDR2 YFSETQ. The CDR3 runs 17 residues. J was trimmed by 1 base and V by 4 bases; bases with no gene match: 7. Supplemented by reference TRBV5-1 and TRBJ2-5, the full variable domain reads KAGVTQTPRYLIKTRGQQVTLSCSPISGHRSVSWYQQTPGQGLQFLFEYFSETQRNKGNFPGRFSGRQFSNSRSEMNVSTLELGDSALYLCASSTGLAGVAQETQYFGPGTRLLVL.

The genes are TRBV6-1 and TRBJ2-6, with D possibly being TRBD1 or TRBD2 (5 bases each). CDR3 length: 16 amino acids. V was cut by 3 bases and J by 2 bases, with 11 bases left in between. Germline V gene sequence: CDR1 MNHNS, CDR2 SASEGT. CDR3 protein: CASSEPGAAGANVLTF. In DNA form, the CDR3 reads TGTGCCAGCAGTGAGCCCGGGGCAGCTGGGGCCAACGTCCTGACTTTC.

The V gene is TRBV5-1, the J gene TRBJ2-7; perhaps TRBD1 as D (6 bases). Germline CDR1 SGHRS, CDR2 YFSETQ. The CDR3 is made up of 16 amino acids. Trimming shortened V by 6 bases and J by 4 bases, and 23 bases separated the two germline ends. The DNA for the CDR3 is TGCGCCAGCAAGATCAGTCCGAATCCTGACAGGTACGAGCAGTACTTC. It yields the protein CASKISPNPDRYEQYF.

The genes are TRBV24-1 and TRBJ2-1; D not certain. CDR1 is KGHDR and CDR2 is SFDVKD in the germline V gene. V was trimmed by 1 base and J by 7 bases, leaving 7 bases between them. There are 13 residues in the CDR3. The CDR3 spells CATSDFKGNEQFF. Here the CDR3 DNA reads TGTGCCACCAGTGATTTTAAAGGGAATGAGCAGTTCTTC.

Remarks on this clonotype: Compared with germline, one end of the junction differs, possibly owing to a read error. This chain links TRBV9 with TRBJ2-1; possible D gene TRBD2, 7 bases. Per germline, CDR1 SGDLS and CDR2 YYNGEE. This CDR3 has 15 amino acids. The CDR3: CASGVVGGPNNEQFF. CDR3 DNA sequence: TGTGCCAGCGGCGTAGTCGGGGGGCCCAACAATGAGCAGTTCTTC.

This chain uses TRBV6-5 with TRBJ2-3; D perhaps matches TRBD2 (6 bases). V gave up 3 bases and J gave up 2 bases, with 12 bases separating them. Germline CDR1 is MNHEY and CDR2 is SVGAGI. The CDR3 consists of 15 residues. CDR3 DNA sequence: TGTGCCAGCAGTTATACGGGGGAGTCCACAGATACGCAGTATTTT. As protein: CASSYTGESTDTQYF.

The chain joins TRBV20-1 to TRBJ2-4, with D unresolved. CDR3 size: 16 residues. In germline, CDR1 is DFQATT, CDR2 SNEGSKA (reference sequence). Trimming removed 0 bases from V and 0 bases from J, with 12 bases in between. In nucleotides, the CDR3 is TGCAGTGCTAGAGATCGGGTACCACTAGCCAAAAACATTCAGTACTTC. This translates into CSARDRVPLAKNIQYF.

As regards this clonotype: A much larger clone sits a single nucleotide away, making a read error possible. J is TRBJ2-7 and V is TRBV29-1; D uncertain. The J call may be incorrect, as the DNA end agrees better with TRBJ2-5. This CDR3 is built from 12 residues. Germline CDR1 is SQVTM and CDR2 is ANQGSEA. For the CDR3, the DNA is TGCAGCGCTCCGACCGGCTTAGGGACCCAGTACTTC. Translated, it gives CSAPTGLGTQYF.